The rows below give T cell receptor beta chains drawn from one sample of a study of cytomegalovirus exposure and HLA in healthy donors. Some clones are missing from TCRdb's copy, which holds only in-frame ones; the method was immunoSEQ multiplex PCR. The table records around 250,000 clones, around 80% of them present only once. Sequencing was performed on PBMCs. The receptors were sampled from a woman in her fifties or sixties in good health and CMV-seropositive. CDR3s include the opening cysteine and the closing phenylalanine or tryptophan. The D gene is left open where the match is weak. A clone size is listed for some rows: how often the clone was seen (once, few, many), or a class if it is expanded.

CDR3 protein: CASSPLDISTDTQYF; CDR3 DNA: TGTGCCAGCAGTCCCCTAGATATTAGCACAGATACGCAGTATTTT; J gene: TRBJ2-3; V gene: TRBV27; clone size: .; D gene: .
CDR3 protein: CASSLSHGGWEKLFF; CDR3 DNA: TGTGCCAGCAGTTTATCCCACGGGGGGTGGGAAAAACTGTTTTTT; J gene: TRBJ1-4; V gene: TRBV28; clone size: .; D gene: .
CDR3 protein: CASSEGLAGGVEQFF; CDR3 DNA: TGTGCCAGCAGTGAAGGACTAGCGGGAGGGGTTGAGCAGTTCTTC; J gene: TRBJ2-1; V gene: TRBV2; clone size: once; D gene: TRBD2
CDR3 protein: CASSSRTHGNTEAFF; CDR3 DNA: TGTGCCAGCAGCTCCCGGACACACGGGAACACTGAAGCTTTCTTT; J gene: TRBJ1-1; V gene: TRBV7-2; clone size: .; D gene: .
CDR3 protein: CATSRGGLAGDRQETQYF; CDR3 DNA: TGTGCCACCAGCAGAGGGGGACTAGCGGGAGACAGGCAAGAGACCCAGTACTTC; J gene: TRBJ2-5; V gene: TRBV15; clone size: .; D gene: TRBD2
CDR3 protein: CASSQEGQGTEAFF; CDR3 DNA: TGCGCCAGCAGCCAAGAGGGACAGGGCACTGAAGCTTTCTTT; J gene: TRBJ1-1; V gene: TRBV4-1; clone size: few; D gene: TRBD1
CDR3 protein: CAISDRRGYGNTIYF; CDR3 DNA: TGTGCCATCAGTGATCGACGAGGTTACGGAAACACCATATATTTT; J gene: TRBJ1-3; V gene: TRBV10-3; clone size: .; D gene: .
CDR3 protein: CASSLGGLAGGGTDTQYF; CDR3 DNA: TGTGCCAGCAGCTTAGGTGGTTTAGCGGGAGGTGGCACAGATACGCAGTATTTT; J gene: TRBJ2-3; V gene: TRBV7-7; clone size: .; D gene: TRBD2
CDR3 protein: CSVSLGQGAGSGANVLTF; CDR3 DNA: TGCAGCGTTTCACTGGGACAGGGGGCTGGGTCTGGGGCCAACGTCCTGACTTTC; J gene: TRBJ2-6; V gene: TRBV29-1; clone size: .; D gene: TRBD1
CDR3 protein: CASSPGTGGPYEQYF; CDR3 DNA: TGTGCCAGCTCACCAGGAACAGGGGGCCCCTACGAGCAGTACTTC; J gene: TRBJ2-7; V gene: TRBV18; clone size: .; D gene: TRBD1
CDR3 protein: CASSTLAGAGEQFF; CDR3 DNA: TGTGCCAGTAGTACCCTGGCGGGGGCGGGAGAGCAGTTCTTC; J gene: TRBJ2-1; V gene: TRBV19; clone size: few; D gene: .
CDR3 protein: CASSRTREGYTF; CDR3 DNA: TGTGCCAGCAGCCGGACTCGGGAAGGCTACACCTTC; J gene: TRBJ1-2; V gene: TRBV7-8; clone size: .; D gene: .
CDR3 protein: CASSESTSGRGTSSYNEQFF; CDR3 DNA: TGCGCCAGCAGTGAGTCGACTAGCGGGAGGGGTACTAGCTCCTACAATGAGCAGTTCTTC; J gene: TRBJ2-1; V gene: TRBV10-1; clone size: .; D gene: TRBD2
CDR3 protein: CSVAGGSSYNEQFF; CDR3 DNA: TGCAGCGTTGCAGGGGGGAGCTCCTACAATGAGCAGTTCTTC; J gene: TRBJ2-1; V gene: TRBV29-1; clone size: .; D gene: .
CDR3 protein: CASSEGQGLGQPQHF; CDR3 DNA: TGTGCCAGCAGCGAGGGACAGGGCTTGGGTCAGCCCCAGCATTTT; J gene: TRBJ1-5; V gene: TRBV5-4; clone size: .; D gene: TRBD1
CDR3 protein: CARGSGTSYEQYF; CDR3 DNA: TGTGCCAGGGGTAGCGGGACCTCCTACGAGCAGTACTTC; J gene: TRBJ2-7; V gene: TRBV2; clone size: few; D gene: TRBD2
CDR3 protein: CASIRGLKETQYF; CDR3 DNA: TGTGCCAGCATTAGGGGCTTGAAAGAGACCCAGTACTTC; J gene: TRBJ2-5; V gene: TRBV6-1; clone size: .; D gene: .
CDR3 protein: CATTIDRVTYEQYF; CDR3 DNA: TGTGCCACGACGATAGACAGGGTGACCTACGAGCAGTACTTC; J gene: TRBJ2-7; V gene: TRBV2; clone size: few; D gene: TRBD1
CDR3 protein: CASRRALGYNSPLHF; CDR3 DNA: TGTGCCAGCAGGCGGGCTCTAGGCTATAATTCACCCCTCCACTTT; J gene: TRBJ1-6; V gene: TRBV6-5; clone size: .; D gene: .
CDR3 protein: CASSRRLGGSWETQYF; CDR3 DNA: TGTGCCAGCTCACGCCGACTGGGGGGGAGCTGGGAGACCCAGTACTTC; J gene: TRBJ2-5; V gene: TRBV18; clone size: .; D gene: TRBD2
CDR3 protein: CASSLSSRGPQHF; CDR3 DNA: TGTGCCAGCAGTTTGTCCAGTCGGGGGCCCCAGCATTTT; J gene: TRBJ1-5; V gene: TRBV27; clone size: .; D gene: .
CDR3 protein: CASVAREGTDTQYF; CDR3 DNA: TGTGCCAGCGTTGCGCGGGAAGGCACAGATACGCAGTATTTT; J gene: TRBJ2-3; V gene: TRBV2; clone size: .; D gene: .
CDR3 protein: CASSLGRRASSGNTIYF; CDR3 DNA: TGTGCCAGCAGCTTAGGACGGCGGGCGAGCTCTGGAAACACCATATATTTT; J gene: TRBJ1-3; V gene: TRBV13; clone size: .; D gene: .
CDR3 protein: CASSVGASAGNEQFF; CDR3 DNA: TGCGCCAGCAGTGTAGGGGCTAGCGCTGGGAATGAGCAGTTCTTC; J gene: TRBJ2-1; V gene: TRBV10-1; clone size: .; D gene: .
CDR3 protein: CASSVGQGYEQYF; CDR3 DNA: TGCGCCAGCAGTGTTGGACAGGGCTACGAGCAGTACTTC; J gene: TRBJ2-7; V gene: TRBV10-1; clone size: .; D gene: TRBD1
CDR3 protein: CASRTSYGTGELFF; CDR3 DNA: TGTGCCAGCAGAACGAGCTATGGCACCGGGGAGCTGTTTTTT; J gene: TRBJ2-2; V gene: TRBV28; clone size: .; D gene: .
CDR3 protein: CASSLAVQRGTEAFF; CDR3 DNA: TGCGCCAGCAGCTTGGCCGTCCAGCGGGGCACTGAAGCTTTCTTT; J gene: TRBJ1-1; V gene: TRBV5-1; clone size: .; D gene: .
CDR3 protein: CASSATVLQPQHF; CDR3 DNA: TGTGCCAGCAGTGCGACAGTTCTTCAGCCCCAGCATTTT; J gene: TRBJ1-5; V gene: TRBV28; clone size: .; D gene: .
CDR3 protein: CASSLPGLGEQFF; CDR3 DNA: TGTGCCAGCAGTTTACCAGGGCTCGGTGAGCAGTTCTTC; J gene: TRBJ2-1; V gene: TRBV28; clone size: .; D gene: .
CDR3 protein: CASSSYRGSETQYF; CDR3 DNA: TGTGCCAGCAGTTCCTACCGCGGCTCAGAGACCCAGTACTTC; J gene: TRBJ2-5; V gene: TRBV28; clone size: .; D gene: .
CDR3 protein: CASSYDASGSETQYF; CDR3 DNA: TGTGCCAGCAGTTACGACGCTAGCGGGAGCGAGACCCAGTACTTC; J gene: TRBJ2-5; V gene: TRBV6-6; clone size: .; D gene: TRBD2
CDR3 protein: CSSSFPQGFGFF; CDR3 DNA: TGTTCCAGCAGCTTCCCACAGGGATTCGGTTTCTTT; J gene: TRBJ1-1; V gene: TRBV7-9; clone size: .; D gene: .
CDR3 protein: CASSLSRGPQHF; CDR3 DNA: TGTGCCAGCAGTTTATCAAGGGGGCCCCAGCATTTT; J gene: TRBJ1-5; V gene: TRBV27; clone size: .; D gene: .
CDR3 protein: CASTPALGDRDRGKDEQYF; CDR3 DNA: TGTGCCAGCACTCCAGCACTAGGGGACCGGGACAGGGGAAAGGACGAGCAGTACTTC; J gene: TRBJ2-7; V gene: TRBV2; clone size: .; D gene: TRBD1
CDR3 protein: CAWSTDRGQPQHF; CDR3 DNA: TGTGCCTGGAGTACAGACAGGGGCCAGCCCCAGCATTTT; J gene: TRBJ1-5; V gene: TRBV30; clone size: .; D gene: TRBD1
CDR3 protein: CAAHNQGGGYTF; CDR3 DNA: TGTGCCGCTCACAACCAGGGGGGTGGCTACACCTTC; J gene: TRBJ1-2; V gene: TRBV6-5; clone size: medium-sized; D gene: TRBD1